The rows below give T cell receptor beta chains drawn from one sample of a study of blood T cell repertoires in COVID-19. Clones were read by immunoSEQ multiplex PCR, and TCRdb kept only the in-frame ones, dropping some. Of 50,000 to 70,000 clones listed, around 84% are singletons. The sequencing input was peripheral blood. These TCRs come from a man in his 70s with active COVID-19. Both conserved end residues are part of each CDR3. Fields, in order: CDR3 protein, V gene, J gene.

CDR3: CAWSLTSGFTDTQYF
V: TRBV30
J: TRBJ2-3

CDR3: CATSAGTSGETQYF
V: TRBV15
J: TRBJ2-5

CDR3: CASSSPRTSGNNEQFF
V: TRBV27
J: TRBJ2-1

CDR3: CASSQDFGGLALYNEQFF
V: TRBV4-2
J: TRBJ2-1

CDR3: CASSSRSGTLGSGANVLTF
V: TRBV5-1
J: TRBJ2-6

CDR3: CASSQEAQNYGYTF
V: TRBV4-3
J: TRBJ1-2

CDR3: CASSYGGLAGNEQFF
V: TRBV6-6
J: TRBJ2-1

CDR3: CSVVFRGAQRVKYEQYF
V: TRBV29-1
J: TRBJ2-7

CDR3: CASTTGNQPQHF
V: TRBV10-2
J: TRBJ1-5

CDR3: CATSAPGQGAREQYF
V: TRBV15
J: TRBJ2-7

CDR3: CASSGTGVIRNTEAFF
V: TRBV28
J: TRBJ1-1

CDR3: CASSPYSGRAVYNEQFF
V: TRBV7-2
J: TRBJ2-1

CDR3: CASSLGRGGNTIYF
V: TRBV7-8
J: TRBJ1-3

CDR3: CASSSTGLAYNEQFF
V: TRBV5-1
J: TRBJ2-1

CDR3: CASSQVGTGMRQYF
V: TRBV4-3
J: TRBJ2-7

CDR3: CGTGRLAGMGTGELFF
V: TRBV19
J: TRBJ2-2

CDR3: CASTTGTANNEQFF
V: TRBV19
J: TRBJ2-1

CDR3: CASSRTGDYGYTF
V: TRBV18
J: TRBJ1-2

CDR3: CASSLGQPNQPQHF
V: TRBV5-5
J: TRBJ1-5

CDR3: CASSPGTGIRNTIYF
V: TRBV28
J: TRBJ1-3

CDR3: CASSQDPSGSSEQYF
V: TRBV4-3
J: TRBJ2-7

CDR3: CASRETGRFSTDTQYF
V: TRBV10-2
J: TRBJ2-3

CDR3: CASSVHGNTEAFF
V: TRBV9
J: TRBJ1-1

CDR3: CASSYVQGIHEQYF
V: TRBV6-6
J: TRBJ2-7

CDR3: CASRIAGGDRNQPQHF
V: TRBV2
J: TRBJ1-5

CDR3: CASSLRPPATSGRWVF
V: TRBV7-2
J: TRBJ2-3

CDR3: CASSLRGGSNYGYTF
V: TRBV5-6
J: TRBJ1-2